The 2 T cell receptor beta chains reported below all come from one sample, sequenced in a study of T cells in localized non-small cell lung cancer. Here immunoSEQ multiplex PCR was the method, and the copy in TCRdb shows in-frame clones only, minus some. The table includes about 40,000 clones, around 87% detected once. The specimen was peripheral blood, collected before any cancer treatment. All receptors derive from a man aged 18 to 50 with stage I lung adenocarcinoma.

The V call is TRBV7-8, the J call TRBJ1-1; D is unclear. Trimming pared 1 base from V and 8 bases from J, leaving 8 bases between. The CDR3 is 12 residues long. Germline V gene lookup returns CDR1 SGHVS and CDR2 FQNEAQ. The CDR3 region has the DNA TGTGCCAGCAGCTTAGTGGGGTACGAAGCTTTCTTT. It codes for CASSLVGYEAFF.

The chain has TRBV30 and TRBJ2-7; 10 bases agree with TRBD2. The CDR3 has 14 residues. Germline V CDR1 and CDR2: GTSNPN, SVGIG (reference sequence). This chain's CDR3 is CAILEEAGGYEQYF. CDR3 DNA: TGTGCGATCCTTGAGGAAGCGGGGGGGTACGAGCAGTACTTC.